This T cell receptor beta chain came from a study of long-term antiretroviral therapy in people with HIV. The CDR3 totals 14 residues. CDR1 and CDR2 (germline): MNHEY, SVGAGI. V dropped 2 bases and J dropped 6; count of bases not matched to a gene: 1. The authors ran the immunoSEQ assay, v3.0, at survey level. The table came from immunoSEQ multiplex PCR; TCRdb's copy has only in-frame clones and leaves some out. Of approximately 30,000 clones in the sample, roughly three quarters were seen once. V usage is TRBV6-5 and J usage is TRBJ1-4; 9 bases map to TRBD1. The input for sequencing was unsorted PBMCs, taken 1.9 years after starting antiretroviral therapy. The TCR was taken from a man younger than 30 with HIV. The CDR3 loop is CASSYGTGHEKLFF. The CDR3 DNA reads as TGTGCCAGCAGTTACGGGACAGGGCATGAAAAACTGTTTTTT.